This entry features one T cell receptor beta chain sequence. The antigen remains undetermined. The record originates from a study of blood T cells in healthy people across ages. At the level of the study: About one barcoded beta molecule per two T cells was the capture yield of template switching.

Germline V lookup: CDR1 SGHAT, CDR2 FQNNGV. CDR3 length: 15 residues. Alongside a J-beta primer mix, a sample-barcoded 5' primer served in a second PCR lasting roughly 6 to 11 cycles. A template-switch adaptor that had 12 random nucleotides put a tag on each cDNA molecule. TCRdb called the 5' RACE reads again in MiXCR, with one record for every CDR3 protein. The table lists more than 1.4 million distinct CDR3 sequences, around 39% of them singletons. Study-wide points: Calculation of diversity from one million T cells yielded estimates considered to be underestimates. In the absence of known donor CMV status, changes in expanded clonotypes were possibly confounded.

Sequences were obtained from blood. The rearrangement uses TRBV11-2 and TRBJ2-4; 11 bases line up with TRBD2. With the DNA end fitting TRBJ2-5 better, the J assignment may be wrong. This TCR derives from a woman aged 18 to 35 in good health. This chain's CDR3 is CASSARTSGSETQYF. DNA of the CDR3: TGTGCCAGCAGCGCAAGGACTAGCGGGTCGGAGACCCAGTACTTC.